This paragraph reports one T cell receptor beta chain. This entry comes from a study of blood T cell repertoires in COVID-19. Study-level information: Acute and convalescent COVID-19 specimens originated in the United States, Italy and Spain.

V was pared by 7 bases and J by 10 bases, with 18 bases of the junction left unmatched. The CDR3 is made up of 15 amino acids. CDR1 SQVTM and CDR2 ANQGSEA come from the germline V gene. In the original processing: Scientists estimated how many nucleated cells there were by amplifying reference gene primers. Libraries were prepared by immunoSEQ multiplex PCR; TCRdb keeps only in-frame clonotypes and omits some of them. The DNA gave D and trimming, while V, J and clone size come from that table. This table holds about 220,000 clones, roughly 84% found once. In assigning cohorts, the study relied on participant-reported clinical history.

This chain uses TRBV29-1 with TRBJ2-1, with 8 nucleotides matching TRBD1. Sequencing input: PBMCs or T cells enriched from blood (not recorded which). This clonotype was sampled from a woman aged 40 to 55 who had recovered from COVID-19. CDR3 loop: CSAQYSGTGGGEQFF. CDR3 bases: TGCAGCGCTCAATACTCCGGGACAGGTGGAGGGGAGCAGTTCTTC.